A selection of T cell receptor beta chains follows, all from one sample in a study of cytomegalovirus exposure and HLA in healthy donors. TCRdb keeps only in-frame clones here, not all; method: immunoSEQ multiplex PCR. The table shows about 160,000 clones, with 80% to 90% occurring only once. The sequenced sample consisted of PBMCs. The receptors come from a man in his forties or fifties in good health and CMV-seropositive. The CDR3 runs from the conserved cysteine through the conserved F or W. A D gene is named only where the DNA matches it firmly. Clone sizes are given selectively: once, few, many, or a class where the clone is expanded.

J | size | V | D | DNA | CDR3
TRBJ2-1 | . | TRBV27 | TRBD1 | TGTGCCAGCAGAAATTTAAGGGGACAGGTGATCTCCTACAATGAGCAGTTCTTC | CASRNLRGQVISYNEQFF
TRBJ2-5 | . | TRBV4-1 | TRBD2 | TGCGCCAGCAGCCAAGATCCCGGGGGGTTAGAGACCCAGTACTTC | CASSQDPGGLETQYF
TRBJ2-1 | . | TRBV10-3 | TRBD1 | TGTGCCATCAGTCCTCCCAAGACAGGGGGCAGTGAGCAGTTCTTC | CAISPPKTGGSEQFF
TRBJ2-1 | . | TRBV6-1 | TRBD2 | TGTGCCAGCAGCAGACTAGCGGGAGGTCTCGATGAGCAGTTCTTC | CASSRLAGGLDEQFF
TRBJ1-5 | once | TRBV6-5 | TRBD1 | TGTGCCAGCAGTTACGCGTTGACAGGGTATCAGCCCCAGCATTTT | CASSYALTGYQPQHF
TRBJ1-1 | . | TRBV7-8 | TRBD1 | TGTGCCAGCAGCTCGAGAACAGGGGGAGGGACTGAAGCTTTCTTT | CASSSRTGGGTEAFF
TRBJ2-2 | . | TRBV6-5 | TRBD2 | TGTGCCAGCAGACTAGCGGTTCGCACCGGGGAGCTGTTTTTT | CASRLAVRTGELFF
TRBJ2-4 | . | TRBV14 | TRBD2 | TGTGCCAGCAGCCCTAGCGGGAACAAAAACATTCAGTACTTC | CASSPSGNKNIQYF
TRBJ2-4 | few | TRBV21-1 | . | TGTGCCAGCAGCAAGGGAGTAGCGGGAGCTTCAACCAAAAACATTCAGTACTTC | CASSKGVAGASTKNIQYF
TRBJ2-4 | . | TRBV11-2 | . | TGTGCCAGCAGCTTCGGTGGTAGCGGAGAAAACATTCAGTACTTC | CASSFGGSGENIQYF
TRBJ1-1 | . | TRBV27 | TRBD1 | TGTGCCAGCAGTAGGACAGGGCCACTTAACGCTGAAGCTTTCTTT | CASSRTGPLNAEAFF
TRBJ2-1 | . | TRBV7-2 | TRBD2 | TGTGCCAGCAGCTCCAGCGGGGGGGGCCACAATGAGCAGTTCTTC | CASSSSGGGHNEQFF
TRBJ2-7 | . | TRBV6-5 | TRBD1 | TGTGCCAGCAGTTACGGCGGGACAGGCTACGAGCAGTACTTC | CASSYGGTGYEQYF
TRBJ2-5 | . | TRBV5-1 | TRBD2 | TGCGCCAGCAGCCCGACTAGCGGGTTTGAGACCCAGTACTTC | CASSPTSGFETQYF
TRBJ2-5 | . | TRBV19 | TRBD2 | TGTGCCAGTATGACCTTAGCGGGAGGGAAAGAGACCCAGTACTTC | CASMTLAGGKETQYF
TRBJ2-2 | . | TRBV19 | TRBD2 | TGTGCCAGTAGTCCTGGGACTAGCGGATTCACCGGGGAGCTGTTTTTT | CASSPGTSGFTGELFF
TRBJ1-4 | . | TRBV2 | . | TGTGCCAGCCGAGACACCTCCTCCGGAAAACTGTTTTTT | CASRDTSSGKLFF
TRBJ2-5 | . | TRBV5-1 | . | TGCGCCAGCAGCTTTGGCGGAGAGACCCAGTACTTC | CASSFGGETQYF
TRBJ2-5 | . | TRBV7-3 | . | TGTGCCAGCAGCTCGAACGGTCCAGGGGTCACGGAGACCCAGTACTTC | CASSSNGPGVTETQYF
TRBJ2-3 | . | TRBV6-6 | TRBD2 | TGTGCCAGCAGACGACTAGCGGGAGGGCCGGATACGCAGTATTTT | CASRRLAGGPDTQYF
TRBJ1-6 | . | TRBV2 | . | TGTGCCAGCAATACTAGATCAATACCCCTCCACTTT | CASNTRSIPLHF
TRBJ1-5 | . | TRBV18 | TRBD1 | TGTGCCAGCTCTACCCGGTCGGGACAGGGGGATTTGGGCAATCAGCCCCAGCATTTT | CASSTRSGQGDLGNQPQHF
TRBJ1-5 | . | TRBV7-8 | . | TGTGCCAGCAGCGCCCGAGTATTTGGAGGGCCTCAGCCCCAGCATTTT | CASSARVFGGPQPQHF
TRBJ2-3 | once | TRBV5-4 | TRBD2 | TGTGCCAGCAGCTTACGACTAGCGGGGCCCACAGATACGCAGTATTTT | CASSLRLAGPTDTQYF
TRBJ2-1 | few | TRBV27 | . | TGTGCCAGCAGTACGATCTTCAGCTCCTACAATGAGCAGTTCTTC | CASSTIFSSYNEQFF
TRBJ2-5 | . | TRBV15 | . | TGTGCCACCAGCAAACCGGGACAAAGGCAGGAGACCCAGTACTTC | CATSKPGQRQETQYF
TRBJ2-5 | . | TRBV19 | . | TGTGCCAGTAGTATATGGCAGGGACTCCAAGAGACCCAGTACTTC | CASSIWQGLQETQYF
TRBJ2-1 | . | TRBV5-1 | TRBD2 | TGCGCCAGCAATGACGGGAGGGCCAGGGAGCAGTTCTTC | CASNDGRAREQFF
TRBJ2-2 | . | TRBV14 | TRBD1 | TGTGCCAGCAGCCAGACAGGGGGGCCAGGAATACCCGGGGAGCTGTTTTTT | CASSQTGGPGIPGELFF
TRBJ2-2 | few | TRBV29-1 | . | TGCAGCGTTGAGACATTTAACACCGGGGAGCTGTTTTTT | CSVETFNTGELFF
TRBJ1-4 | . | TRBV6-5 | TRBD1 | TGTGCCAGCAGCCCGGGGACAGGGGGAAGGGAAAAACTGTTTTTT | CASSPGTGGREKLFF
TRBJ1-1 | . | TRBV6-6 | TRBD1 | TGTGCCAGCAGCTCTATGACAGGGAAAGCTTTCTTT | CASSSMTGKAFF
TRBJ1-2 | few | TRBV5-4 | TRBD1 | TGTGCCAGCAGCCCCCTTGGACAGGGAGTTAACTATGGCTACACCTTC | CASSPLGQGVNYGYTF
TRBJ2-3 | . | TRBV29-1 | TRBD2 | TGCAGCGCAAAAGGAGCGGGGGGGACAGATACGCAGTATTTT | CSAKGAGGTDTQYF
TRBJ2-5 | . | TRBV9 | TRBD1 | TGTGCCAGCAGCACCCGGGACAGGCCCGAAGAGACCCAGTACTTC | CASSTRDRPEETQYF
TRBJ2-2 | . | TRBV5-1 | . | TGCGCCAGCAGCTTGGGGTATAGCGGGGAGCTGTTTTTT | CASSLGYSGELFF
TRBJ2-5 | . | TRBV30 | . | TGTGCGAGTACCCGGGACTCTCCGCCTAAAGAGACCCAGTACTTC | CASTRDSPPKETQYF
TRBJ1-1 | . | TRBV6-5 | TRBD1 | TGTGCCAGCAGCCAGGGGACAGCGAACACTGAAGCTTTCTTT | CASSQGTANTEAFF
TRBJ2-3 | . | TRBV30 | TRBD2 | TGTGCCTGGATTAGCGGGAGGGGGAGCACAGATACGCAGTATTTT | CAWISGRGSTDTQYF
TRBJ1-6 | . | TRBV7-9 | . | TGTGCCAGCAGCCCTGGGCCTTCACCCCTCCACTTT | CASSPGPSPLHF
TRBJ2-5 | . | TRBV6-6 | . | TGTGCCAGCAGTTCTAGGAGTGCTCAAGAGACCCAGTACTTC | CASSSRSAQETQYF
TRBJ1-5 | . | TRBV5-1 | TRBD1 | TGCGCCAGCAGCAGGACAGGGGAAGGAGGTCAGCCCCAGCATTTT | CASSRTGEGGQPQHF
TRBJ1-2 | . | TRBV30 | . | TGTGCCTGGAGTGTGACGCCTGGAGACTATGGCTACACCTTC | CAWSVTPGDYGYTF
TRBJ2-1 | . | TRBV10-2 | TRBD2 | TGCGCCAGCAGGGGAGCGGGGACCTACAATGAGCAGTTCTTC | CASRGAGTYNEQFF